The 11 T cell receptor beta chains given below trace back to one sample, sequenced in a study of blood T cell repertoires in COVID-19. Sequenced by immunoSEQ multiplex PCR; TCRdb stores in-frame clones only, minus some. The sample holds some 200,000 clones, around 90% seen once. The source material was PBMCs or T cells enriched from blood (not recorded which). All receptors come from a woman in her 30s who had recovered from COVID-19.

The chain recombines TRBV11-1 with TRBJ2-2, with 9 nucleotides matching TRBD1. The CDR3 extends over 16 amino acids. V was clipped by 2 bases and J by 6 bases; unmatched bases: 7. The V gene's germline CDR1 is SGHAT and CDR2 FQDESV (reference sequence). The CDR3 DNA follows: TGTGCCAGCAGCTTATATACAGGGGGCCGGGCCGGGGAGCTGTTTTTT. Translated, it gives CASSLYTGGRAGELFF. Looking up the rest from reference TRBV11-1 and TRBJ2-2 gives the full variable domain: EAEVAQSPRYKITEKSQAVAFWCDPISGHATLYWYRQILGQGPELLVQFQDESVVDDSQLPKDRFSAERLKGVDSTLKIQPAELGDSAMYLCASSLYTGGRAGELFFGEGSRLTVL.

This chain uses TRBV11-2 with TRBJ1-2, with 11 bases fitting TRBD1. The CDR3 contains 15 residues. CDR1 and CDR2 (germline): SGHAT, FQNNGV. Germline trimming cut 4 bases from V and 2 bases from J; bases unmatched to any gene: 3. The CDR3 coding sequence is TGTGCCAGCAGCTGGACAGGGGGCGCCAACTATGGCTACACCTTC. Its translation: CASSWTGGANYGYTF.

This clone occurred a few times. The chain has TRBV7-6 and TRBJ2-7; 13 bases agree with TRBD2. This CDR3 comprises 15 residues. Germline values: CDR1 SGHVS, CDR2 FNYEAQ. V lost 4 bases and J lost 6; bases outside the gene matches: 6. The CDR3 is CASSYTSGGASEQYF. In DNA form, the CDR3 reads TGTGCCAGCAGCTACACTAGCGGGGGGGCATCCGAGCAGTACTTC.

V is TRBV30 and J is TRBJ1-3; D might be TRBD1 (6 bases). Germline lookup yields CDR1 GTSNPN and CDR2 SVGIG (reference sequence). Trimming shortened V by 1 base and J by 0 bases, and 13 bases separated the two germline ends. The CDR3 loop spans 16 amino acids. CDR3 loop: CAWSENRVFSGNTIYF. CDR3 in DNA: TGTGCCTGGAGTGAAAACAGGGTCTTCTCTGGAAACACCATATATTTT.

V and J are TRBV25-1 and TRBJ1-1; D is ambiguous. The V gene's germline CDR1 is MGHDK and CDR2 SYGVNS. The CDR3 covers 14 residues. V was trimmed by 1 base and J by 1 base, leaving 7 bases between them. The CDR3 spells CASSESSTNTEAFF. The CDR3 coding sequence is TGTGCCAGCAGTGAATCTTCTACGAACACTGAAGCTTTCTTT.

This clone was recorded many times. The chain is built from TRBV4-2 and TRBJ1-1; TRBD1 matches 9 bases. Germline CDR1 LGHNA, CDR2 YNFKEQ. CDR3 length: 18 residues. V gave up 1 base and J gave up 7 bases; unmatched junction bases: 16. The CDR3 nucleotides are TGTGCCAGCAGCCAAGGTATAGGGACAGGGAAATCTGAGAATGAAGCTTTCTTT. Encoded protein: CASSQGIGTGKSENEAFF.

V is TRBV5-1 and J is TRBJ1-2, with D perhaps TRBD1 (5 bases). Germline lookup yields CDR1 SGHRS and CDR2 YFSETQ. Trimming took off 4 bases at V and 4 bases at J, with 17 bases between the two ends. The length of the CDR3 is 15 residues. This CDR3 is CASSPYPRATYGYTF. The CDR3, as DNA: TGCGCCAGCAGCCCCTACCCCAGGGCTACCTATGGCTACACCTTC. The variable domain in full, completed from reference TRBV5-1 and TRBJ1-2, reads KAGVTQTPRYLIKTRGQQVTLSCSPISGHRSVSWYQQTPGQGLQFLFEYFSETQRNKGNFPGRFSGRQFSNSRSEMNVSTLELGDSALYLCASSPYPRATYGYTFGSGTRLTVV.

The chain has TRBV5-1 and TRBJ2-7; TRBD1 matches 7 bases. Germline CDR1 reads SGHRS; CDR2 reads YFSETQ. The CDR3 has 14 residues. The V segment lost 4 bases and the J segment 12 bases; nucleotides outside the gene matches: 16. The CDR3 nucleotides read TGCGCCAGCAGCCCCAACCGAGGACAGGCGCCAACGTACTTC. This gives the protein CASSPNRGQAPTYF.

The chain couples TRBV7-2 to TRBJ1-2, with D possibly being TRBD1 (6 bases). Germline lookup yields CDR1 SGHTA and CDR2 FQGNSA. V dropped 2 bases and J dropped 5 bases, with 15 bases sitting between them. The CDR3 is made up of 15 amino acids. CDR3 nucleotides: TGTGCCAGCAGCTTAACCAGAGGGACAAAATATGGCTACACCTTC. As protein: CASSLTRGTKYGYTF.

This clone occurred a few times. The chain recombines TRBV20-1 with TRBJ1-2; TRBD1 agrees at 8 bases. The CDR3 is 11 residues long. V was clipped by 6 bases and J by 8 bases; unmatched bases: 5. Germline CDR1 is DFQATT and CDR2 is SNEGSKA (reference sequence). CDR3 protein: CSARTGMGYTF. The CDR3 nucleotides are TGCAGTGCAAGGACAGGGATGGGCTACACCTTC.

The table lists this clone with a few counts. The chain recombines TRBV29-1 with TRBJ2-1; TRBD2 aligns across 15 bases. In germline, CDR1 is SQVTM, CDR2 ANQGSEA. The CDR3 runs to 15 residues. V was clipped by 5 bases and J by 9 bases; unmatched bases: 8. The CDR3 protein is CSVTRGLAGGGEQFF. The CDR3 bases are TGCAGCGTTACACGGGGACTAGCGGGAGGAGGTGAGCAGTTCTTC.